These 4 T cell receptor beta chains were all obtained from the same sample, sequenced in a study of blood T cell repertoires in COVID-19. Assay: immunoSEQ multiplex PCR; the TCRdb copy retains only in-frame clones and omits some. Of 90,000 to 100,000 clones in the sample, just over 90% are singletons; the top ten hold around 5.1%. Sequencing input: peripheral blood. All receptors derive from a man aged 45-65 years with acute or convalescent COVID-19.

This CDR3 reads CAWSVLHQRGADEKLFF. The CDR3 DNA reads as TGTGCCTGGAGTGTACTCCACCAGCGGGGGGCGGATGAAAAACTGTTTTTT. This chain links TRBV30 with TRBJ1-4, with TRBD1 as a possible D gene (6 bases). V lost 0 bases, J lost 6 bases, and 20 bases lay in between. The CDR3 has 17 amino acids. Germline V lookup: CDR1 GTSNPN, CDR2 SVGIG (reference sequence).

This clone has a single count. The V gene is TRBV7-2, the J gene TRBJ2-3; D perhaps matches TRBD2 (5 bases). Germline lookup yields CDR1 SGHTA and CDR2 FQGNSA. V lost 2 bases, J lost 2 bases, and 11 bases lay in between. The CDR3 runs to 15 residues. The CDR3 protein is CASSLSSGYTDTQYF. CDR3 sequence (DNA): TGTGCCAGCAGCTTATCCAGCGGCTACACAGATACGCAGTATTTT.

The chain carries TRBV25-1 and TRBJ2-4; D may be TRBD1 (6 bases). With 5 bases removed from V and 0 bases from J, the gap between germline ends came to 11 bases. The germline gives CDR1 MGHDK, CDR2 SYGVNS. CDR3 length: 15 residues. Written as DNA, the CDR3 is TGTGCCAGCAGTCCGACAGGAATAGCCAAAAACATTCAGTACTTC. Translation: CASSPTGIAKNIQYF.

The rearrangement joins TRBV11-2 to TRBJ2-1; no firm D call. The CDR3 sequence is 12 residues long. The germline gives CDR1 SGHAT, CDR2 FQNNGV. V was clipped by 5 bases and J by 4 bases, with 6 bases between them. The CDR3 DNA follows: TGTGCCAGCAGCCCCTTATACAATGAGCAGTTCTTC. The encoded protein is CASSPLYNEQFF. Complete variable domain (other parts from reference TRBV11-2 and TRBJ2-1): EAGVAQSPRYKIIEKRQSVAFWCNPISGHATLYWYQQILGQGPKLLIQFQNNGVVDDSQLPKDRFSAERLKGVDSTLKIQPAKLEDSAVYLCASSPLYNEQFFGPGTRLTVL.